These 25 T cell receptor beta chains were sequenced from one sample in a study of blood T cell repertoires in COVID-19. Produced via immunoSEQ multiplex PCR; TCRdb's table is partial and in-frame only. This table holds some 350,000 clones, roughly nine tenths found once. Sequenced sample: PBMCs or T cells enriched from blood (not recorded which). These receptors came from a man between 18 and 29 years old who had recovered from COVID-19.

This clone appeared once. CDR3 residues: CASSLTGLPGLDTIYF. The CDR3 DNA reads TGTGCCAGCAGCTTAACGGGACTCCCCGGGTTAGACACCATATATTTT. This chain links TRBV7-9 with TRBJ1-3; TRBD1 is a possible D gene (5 bases). Germline lookup yields CDR1 SEHNR and CDR2 FQNEAQ (reference sequence). The length of the CDR3 is 16 residues. V lost 2 bases to trimming and J lost 8 bases, with 19 bases between them.

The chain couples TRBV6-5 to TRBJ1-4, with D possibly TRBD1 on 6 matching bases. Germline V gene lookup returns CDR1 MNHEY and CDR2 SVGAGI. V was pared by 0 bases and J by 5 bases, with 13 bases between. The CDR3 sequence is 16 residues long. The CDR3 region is CASSYSGGGGNEKLFF. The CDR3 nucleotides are TGTGCCAGCAGTTACTCGGGAGGGGGAGGGAATGAAAAACTGTTTTTT.

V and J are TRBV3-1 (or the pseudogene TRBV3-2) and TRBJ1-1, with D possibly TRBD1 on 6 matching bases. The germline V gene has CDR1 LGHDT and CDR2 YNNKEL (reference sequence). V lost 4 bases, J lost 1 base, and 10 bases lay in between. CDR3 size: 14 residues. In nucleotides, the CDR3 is TGTGCCAGCAGCCTGCCGGGACAGAACACTGAAGCTTTCTTT. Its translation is CASSLPGQNTEAFF.

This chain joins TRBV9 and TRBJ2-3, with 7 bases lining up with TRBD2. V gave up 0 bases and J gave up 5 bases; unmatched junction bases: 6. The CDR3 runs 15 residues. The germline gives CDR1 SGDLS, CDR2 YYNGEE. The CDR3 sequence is CASSVAGGGGDTQYF. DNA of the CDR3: TGTGCCAGCAGCGTAGCGGGGGGTGGAGGAGATACGCAGTATTTT.

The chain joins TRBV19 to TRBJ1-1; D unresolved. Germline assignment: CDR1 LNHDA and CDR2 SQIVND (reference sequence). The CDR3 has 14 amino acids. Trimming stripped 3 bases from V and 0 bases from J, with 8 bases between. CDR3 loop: CASSINRVNTEAFF. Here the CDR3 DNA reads TGTGCCAGTAGTATTAACAGAGTGAACACTGAAGCTTTCTTT.

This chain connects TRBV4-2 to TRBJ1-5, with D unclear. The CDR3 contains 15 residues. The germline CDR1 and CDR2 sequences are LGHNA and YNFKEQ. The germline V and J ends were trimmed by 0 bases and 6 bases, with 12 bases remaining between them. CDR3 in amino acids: CASSQDPGGGQPQHF. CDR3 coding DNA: TGTGCCAGCAGCCAAGATCCGGGAGGAGGTCAGCCCCAGCATTTT.

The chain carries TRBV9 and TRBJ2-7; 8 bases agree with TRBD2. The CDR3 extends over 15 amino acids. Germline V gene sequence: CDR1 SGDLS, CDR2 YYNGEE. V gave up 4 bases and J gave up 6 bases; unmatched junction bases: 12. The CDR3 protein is CASSSRVAGGREQYF. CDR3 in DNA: TGTGCCAGCAGCTCCAGGGTGGCGGGAGGTCGCGAGCAGTACTTC.

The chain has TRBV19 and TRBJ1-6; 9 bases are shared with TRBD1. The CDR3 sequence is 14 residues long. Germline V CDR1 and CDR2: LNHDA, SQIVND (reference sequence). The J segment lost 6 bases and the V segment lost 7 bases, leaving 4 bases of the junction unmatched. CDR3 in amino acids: CASTNRGLNSPLHF. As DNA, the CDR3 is TGTGCCAGTACCAACAGGGGGCTTAATTCACCCCTCCACTTT.

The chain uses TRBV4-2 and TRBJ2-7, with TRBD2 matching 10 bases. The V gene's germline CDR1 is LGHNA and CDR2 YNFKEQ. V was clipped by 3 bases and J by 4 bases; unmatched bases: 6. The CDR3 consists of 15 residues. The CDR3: CASSHRLAGEYEQYF. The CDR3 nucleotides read TGTGCCAGCAGCCATCGCCTAGCGGGGGAATACGAGCAGTACTTC.

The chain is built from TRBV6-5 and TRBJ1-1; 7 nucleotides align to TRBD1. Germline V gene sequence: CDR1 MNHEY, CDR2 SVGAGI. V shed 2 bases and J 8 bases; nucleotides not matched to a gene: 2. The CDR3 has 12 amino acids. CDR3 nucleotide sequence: TGTGCCAGCAGTTACCAGACAGGGGAAGCTTTCTTT. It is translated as CASSYQTGEAFF.

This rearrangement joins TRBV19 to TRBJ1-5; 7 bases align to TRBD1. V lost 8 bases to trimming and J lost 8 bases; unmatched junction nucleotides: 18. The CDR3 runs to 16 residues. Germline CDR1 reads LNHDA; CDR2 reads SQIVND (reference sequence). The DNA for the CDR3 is TGTGCCAGTGGAATTCGGACCGACAGGGTCCGTGAGCCCCAGCATTTT. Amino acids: CASGIRTDRVREPQHF.

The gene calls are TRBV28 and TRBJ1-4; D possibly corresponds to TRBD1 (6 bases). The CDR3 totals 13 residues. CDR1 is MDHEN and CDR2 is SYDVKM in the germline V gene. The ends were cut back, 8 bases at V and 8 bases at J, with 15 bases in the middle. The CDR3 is CASRQVLGEKLFF. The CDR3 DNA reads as TGTGCCAGCCGACAGGTGCTGGGAGAAAAACTGTTTTTT.

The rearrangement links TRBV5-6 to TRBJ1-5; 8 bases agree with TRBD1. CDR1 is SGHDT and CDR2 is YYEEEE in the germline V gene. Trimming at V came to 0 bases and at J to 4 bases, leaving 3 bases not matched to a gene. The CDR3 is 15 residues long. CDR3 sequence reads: CASSLDRTGNQPQHF. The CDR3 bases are TGTGCCAGCAGCTTGGATCGGACAGGGAATCAGCCCCAGCATTTT.

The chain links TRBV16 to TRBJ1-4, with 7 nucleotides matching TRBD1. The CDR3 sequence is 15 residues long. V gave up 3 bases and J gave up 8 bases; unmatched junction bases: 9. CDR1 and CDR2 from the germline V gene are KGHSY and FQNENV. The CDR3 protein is CASSHPSGGREKLFF. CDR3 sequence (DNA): TGTGCCAGCAGCCATCCCTCAGGGGGAAGGGAAAAACTGTTTTTT.

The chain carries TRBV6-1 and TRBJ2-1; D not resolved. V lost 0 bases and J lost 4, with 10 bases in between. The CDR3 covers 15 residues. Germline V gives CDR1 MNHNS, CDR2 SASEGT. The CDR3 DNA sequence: TGTGCCAGCAGTGAAGCCCGTGCCGGTTACAATGAGCAGTTCTTC. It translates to CASSEARAGYNEQFF.

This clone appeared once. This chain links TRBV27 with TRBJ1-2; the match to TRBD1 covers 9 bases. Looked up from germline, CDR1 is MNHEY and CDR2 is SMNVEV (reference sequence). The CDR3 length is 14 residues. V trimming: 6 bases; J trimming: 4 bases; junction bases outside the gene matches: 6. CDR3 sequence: CASRPGQGSYGYTF. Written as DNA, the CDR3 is TGTGCCAGCAGACCGGGACAGGGTTCCTATGGCTACACCTTC.

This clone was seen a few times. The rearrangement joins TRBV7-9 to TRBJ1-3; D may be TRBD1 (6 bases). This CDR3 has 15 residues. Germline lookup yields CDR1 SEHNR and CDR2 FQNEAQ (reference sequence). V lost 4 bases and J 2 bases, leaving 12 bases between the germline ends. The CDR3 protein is CASSSEYRAGNTIYF. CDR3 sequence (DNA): TGTGCCAGCAGCTCGGAGTACAGGGCTGGAAACACCATATATTTT. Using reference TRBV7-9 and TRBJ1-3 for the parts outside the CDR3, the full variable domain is DTGVSQNPRHKITKRGQNVTFRCDPISEHNRLYWYRQTLGQGPEFLTYFQNEAQLEKSRLLSDRFSAERPKGSFSTLEIQRTEQGDSAMYLCASSSEYRAGNTIYFGEGSWLTVV.

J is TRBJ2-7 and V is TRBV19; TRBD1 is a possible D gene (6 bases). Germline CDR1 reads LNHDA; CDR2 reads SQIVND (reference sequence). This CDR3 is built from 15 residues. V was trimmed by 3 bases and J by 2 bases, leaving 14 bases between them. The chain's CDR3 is CASSMQTGMTYEQYF. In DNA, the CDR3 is TGTGCCAGTAGTATGCAAACAGGGATGACCTACGAGCAGTACTTC. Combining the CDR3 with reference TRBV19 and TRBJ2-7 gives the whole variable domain DGGITQSPKYLFRKEGQNVTLSCEQNLNHDAMYWYRQDPGQGLRLIYYSQIVNDFQKGDIAEGYSVSREKKESFPLTVTSAQKNPTAFYLCASSMQTGMTYEQYFGPGTRLTVT.

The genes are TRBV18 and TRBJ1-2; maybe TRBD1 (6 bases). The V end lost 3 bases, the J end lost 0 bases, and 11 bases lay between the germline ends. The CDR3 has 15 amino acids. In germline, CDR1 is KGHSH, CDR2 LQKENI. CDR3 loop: CASSPAGAANYGYTF. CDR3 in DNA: TGTGCCAGCTCACCTGCAGGGGCAGCTAACTATGGCTACACCTTC.

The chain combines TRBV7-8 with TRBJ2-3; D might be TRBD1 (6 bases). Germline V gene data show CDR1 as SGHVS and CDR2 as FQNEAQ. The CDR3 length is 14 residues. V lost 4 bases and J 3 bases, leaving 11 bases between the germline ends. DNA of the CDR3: TGTGCCAGCAGCTCAGCCAGGGGTACAGATACGCAGTATTTT. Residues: CASSSARGTDTQYF.

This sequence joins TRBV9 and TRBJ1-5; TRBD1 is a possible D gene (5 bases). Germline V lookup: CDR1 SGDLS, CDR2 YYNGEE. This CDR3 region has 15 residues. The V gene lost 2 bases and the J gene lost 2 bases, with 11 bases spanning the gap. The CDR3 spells CASSVGGMGNQPQHF. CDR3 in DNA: TGTGCCAGCAGCGTGGGGGGAATGGGCAATCAGCCCCAGCATTTT.

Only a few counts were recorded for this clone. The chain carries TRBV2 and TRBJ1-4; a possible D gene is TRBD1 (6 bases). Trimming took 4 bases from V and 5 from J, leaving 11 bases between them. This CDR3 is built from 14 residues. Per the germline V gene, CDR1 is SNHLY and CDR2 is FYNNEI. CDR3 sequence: CASSARGGNEKLFF. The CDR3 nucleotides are TGTGCCAGCAGTGCGAGGGGGGGAAATGAAAAACTGTTTTTT.

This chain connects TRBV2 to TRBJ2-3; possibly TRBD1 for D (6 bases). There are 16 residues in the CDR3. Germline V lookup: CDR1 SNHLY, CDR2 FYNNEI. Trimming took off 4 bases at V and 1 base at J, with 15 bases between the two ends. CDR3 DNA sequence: TGTGCCAGCAGTGTTCTCCCAGGGGTGGGCACAGATACGCAGTATTTT. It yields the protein CASSVLPGVGTDTQYF.

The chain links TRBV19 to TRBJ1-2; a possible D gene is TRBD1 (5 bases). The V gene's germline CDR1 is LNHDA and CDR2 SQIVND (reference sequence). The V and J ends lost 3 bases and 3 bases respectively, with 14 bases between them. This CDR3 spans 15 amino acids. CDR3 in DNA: TGTGCCAGTAGTATCAGTCCAGGGTTGGACTATGGCTACACCTTC. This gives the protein CASSISPGLDYGYTF.

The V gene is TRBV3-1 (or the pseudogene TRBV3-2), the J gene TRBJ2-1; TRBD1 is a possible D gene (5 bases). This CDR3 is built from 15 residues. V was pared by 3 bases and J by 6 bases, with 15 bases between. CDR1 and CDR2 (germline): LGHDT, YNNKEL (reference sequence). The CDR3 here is CASSHQGQGGNEQFF. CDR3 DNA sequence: TGTGCCAGCAGCCACCAAGGGCAGGGTGGCAATGAGCAGTTCTTC.